The entry that follows covers one TCR beta chain sequence. CDR1 is LNHNV and CDR2 is YYDKDF in the germline V gene (reference sequence). The CDR3 sequence is 15 residues long. Trimming stripped 6 bases from V and 7 bases from J, with 19 bases between. This specimen belongs to a study of blood T cell repertoires in COVID-19. Enrollees, about 18 to 95 years old, lived in about two dozen US areas. Recovery among Cohort 3 donors was established by two negative PCRs, clearance, or symptom resolution. Produced via immunoSEQ multiplex PCR; TCRdb's table is partial and in-frame only. Among under 300,000 clones, over 80% were seen once, and the ten largest hold approximately 2%.

The chain is built from TRBV15 and TRBJ1-3; the D is unclear. This TCR came from a woman under 30 who had recovered from COVID-19. The source material was PBMCs or T cells enriched from blood (not recorded which). This CDR3 is CATSGQAILGNTIYF. CDR3 DNA: TGTGCCACCAGTGGCCAGGCAATTCTTGGCAACACCATATATTTT.